This TCR beta chain derives from a study of PD-L1 blockade in urothelial cancer. Sequencing was performed with immunoSEQ multiplex PCR; in TCRdb, only in-frame clones are kept and a portion is missing. The sample contains tens of thousands of clones, around four fifths of which appear only once. Stated time point: pretreatment peripheral blood. V lost 0 bases and J lost 10; bases outside the gene matches: 11. The CDR3 has 16 residues. Germline values: CDR1 SGHRS, CDR2 YFSETQ. This TCR was sampled from a man aged 35-49 years with urothelial cancer. Specimen: PBMCs, collected around atezolizumab (anti-PD-L1) treatment. The genes are TRBV5-1 and TRBJ2-1; TRBD2 matches at 9 bases. The CDR3 is CASSLVGGGRAREQFF. CDR3 in DNA: TGCGCCAGCAGCTTGGTAGGCGGCGGGAGGGCCCGGGAGCAGTTCTTC.